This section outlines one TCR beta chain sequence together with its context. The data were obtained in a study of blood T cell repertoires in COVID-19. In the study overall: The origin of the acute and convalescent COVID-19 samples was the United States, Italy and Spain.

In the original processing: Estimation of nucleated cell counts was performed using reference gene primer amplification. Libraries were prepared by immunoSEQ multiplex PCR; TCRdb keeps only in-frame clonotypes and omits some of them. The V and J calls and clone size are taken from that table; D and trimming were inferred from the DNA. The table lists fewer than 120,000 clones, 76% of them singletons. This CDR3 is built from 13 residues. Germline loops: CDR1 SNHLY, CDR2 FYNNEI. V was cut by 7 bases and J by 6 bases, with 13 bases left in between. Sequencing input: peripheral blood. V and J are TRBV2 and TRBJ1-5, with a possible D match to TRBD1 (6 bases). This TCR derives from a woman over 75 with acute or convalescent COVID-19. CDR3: CASTIRGIQPQHF. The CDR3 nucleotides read TGTGCCAGCACCATCAGGGGAATTCAGCCCCAGCATTTT.